The next 26 T cell receptor beta chains were all read from a single sample in a study of OX40 agonist ivuxolimab in advanced cancers. Assay: immunoSEQ multiplex PCR; the TCRdb copy retains only in-frame clones and omits some. Of fewer than 70,000 clones listed, less than 85% were seen once; the top ten hold 3% to 4%. Specimen: CD4+ or CD8+ T cells sorted from blood, collected in a trial of the OX40 agonist ivuxolimab. The receptors here all came from an adult with an advanced solid tumor such as melanoma, head and neck, liver or kidney cancer.

V is TRBV13 and J is TRBJ2-7, with unresolved D. V gave up 2 bases and J gave up 7 bases, with 6 bases separating them. The germline V gene encodes CDR1 PRHDT and CDR2 FYEKMQ (reference sequence). The CDR3 sequence is 11 residues long. The chain's CDR3 is CASSLIREQYF. The DNA for the CDR3 is TGTGCCAGCAGCTTAATAAGGGAGCAGTACTTC. Full variable domain (remainder filled in from reference TRBV13 and TRBJ2-7): AAGVIQSPRHLIKEKRETATLKCYPIPRHDTVYWYQQGPGQDPQFLISFYEKMQSDKGSIPDRFSAQQFSDYHSELNMSSLELGDSALYFCASSLIREQYFGPGTRLTVT.

V and J are TRBV5-4 and TRBJ2-1, with 7 bases aligning to TRBD1. In germline, CDR1 is SGHNT, CDR2 YYREEE (reference sequence). The J segment lost 6 bases and the V segment lost 0 bases, leaving 9 bases of the junction unmatched. The CDR3 contains 16 residues. This CDR3 is CASSLARDSQANEQFF. CDR3 DNA: TGTGCCAGCAGCTTGGCCCGGGACAGCCAGGCCAATGAGCAGTTCTTC.

This clone was observed a handful of times. The chain recombines TRBV6-6 with TRBJ1-5, with D tentatively TRBD1 (5 bases). The V and J ends lost 6 bases and 0 bases respectively, with 15 bases between them. CDR1 is MNHNY, CDR2 SVGAGI, per germline (reference sequence). This CDR3 contains 16 residues. CDR3 DNA sequence: TGTGCCAGCAGCCCCGGTAGGGGATATAGCAATCAGCCCCAGCATTTT. This codes for CASSPGRGYSNQPQHF.

V gene TRBV5-5 combines with J gene TRBJ1-4; unclear D gene. This CDR3 contains 15 residues. The V gene's germline CDR1 is SGHKS and CDR2 YYEKEE (reference sequence). V was trimmed by 1 base and J by 5 bases, leaving 12 bases between them. The CDR3 protein is CASSLIGTSNEKLFF. The CDR3 DNA reads as TGTGCCAGCAGCTTGATCGGCACGAGCAATGAAAAACTGTTTTTT. Filled out from reference TRBV5-5 and TRBJ1-4, the complete variable domain reads DAGVTQSPTHLIKTRGQQVTLRCSPISGHKSVSWYQQVLGQGPQFIFQYYEKEERGRGNFPDRFSARQFPNYSSELNVNALLLGDSALYLCASSLIGTSNEKLFFGSGTQLSVL.

The chain employs TRBV2 and TRBJ1-6; D call uncertain. CDR1 is SNHLY and CDR2 is FYNNEI in the germline V gene. Trimming left V 6 bases short and J 12 bases short, with 12 bases between. The CDR3 runs to 12 residues. Here the CDR3 reads CASRGPTVPLHF. CDR3 coding DNA: TGTGCCAGCAGAGGCCCCACCGTACCCCTCCACTTT. Full variable domain (remainder filled in from reference TRBV2 and TRBJ1-6): EPEVTQTPSHQVTQMGQEVILRCVPISNHLYFYWYRQILGQKVEFLVSFYNNEISEKSEIFDDQFSVERPDGSNFTLKIRSTKLEDSAMYFCASRGPTVPLHFGNGTRLTVT.

V is TRBV25-1 and J is TRBJ2-1; possibly TRBD2 for D (6 bases). CDR3 size: 16 residues. V was clipped by 3 bases and J by 9 bases, with 21 bases between them. Germline V lookup: CDR1 MGHDK, CDR2 SYGVNS. CDR3 sequence reads: CASSDTFLALGGEQFF. CDR3 DNA: TGTGCCAGCAGTGACACTTTTCTTGCCCTCGGGGGTGAGCAGTTCTTC.

The V and J genes are TRBV5-6 and TRBJ1-5; D unresolved. The CDR3 length is 12 residues. Trimming stripped 6 bases from V and 9 bases from J, with 13 bases between. Germline assignment: CDR1 SGHDT and CDR2 YYEEEE. In DNA, the CDR3 is TGTGCCAGCAACCTAAAAAGACGGCCCCAGCATTTT. It codes for CASNLKRRPQHF.

The gene calls are TRBV11-2 and TRBJ2-7; TRBD2 is a possible D gene (5 bases). The CDR3 has 14 residues. Germline-derived CDR1 and CDR2 are SGHAT and FQNNGV. Trimming took 5 bases from V and 2 from J, leaving 13 bases between them. Here the CDR3 DNA reads TGTGCCAGCAGCACCCCAACTAGACCCTACGAGCAGTACTTC. It translates to CASSTPTRPYEQYF.

The J gene is TRBJ2-3, the V gene TRBV9; D uncertain. V lost 0 bases and J 3 bases, leaving 14 bases between the germline ends. The germline V gene encodes CDR1 SGDLS and CDR2 YYNGEE. CDR3 length: 16 residues. Here the CDR3 DNA reads TGTGCCAGCAGCGTAGTTGGCAGCCTAGGGACAGATACGCAGTATTTT. Translated, it gives CASSVVGSLGTDTQYF.

The chain links TRBV7-2 to TRBJ2-7; no definite D call. There are 13 residues in the CDR3. V was cut by 7 bases and J by 3 bases, with 13 bases left in between. The V gene's germline CDR1 is SGHTA and CDR2 FQGNSA. The CDR3 DNA reads as TGTGCCAGCACCTCCGGGTCCCACTACGAGCAGTACTTC. Translated: CASTSGSHYEQYF.

This clone was seen a handful of times. The chain has TRBV18 and TRBJ1-2, with D tentatively TRBD1 (5 bases). Germline V gives CDR1 KGHSH, CDR2 LQKENI. The germline V and J ends were trimmed by 6 bases and 3 bases, with 17 bases remaining between them. This CDR3 has 15 amino acids. The CDR3 here is CASSQLQGGDYGYTF. The CDR3 DNA reads as TGTGCCAGCTCGCAACTCCAGGGAGGAGACTATGGCTACACCTTC.

The chain uses TRBV2 and TRBJ1-2; D uncertain. V was trimmed by 2 bases and J by 3 bases, leaving 10 bases between them. The CDR3 spans 14 residues. Germline V gene lookup returns CDR1 SNHLY and CDR2 FYNNEI. Here the CDR3 reads CASSETVGDYGYTF. The CDR3 nucleotides are TGTGCCAGCAGTGAAACGGTCGGGGACTATGGCTACACCTTC. Full variable domain (remainder filled in from reference TRBV2 and TRBJ1-2): EPEVTQTPSHQVTQMGQEVILRCVPISNHLYFYWYRQILGQKVEFLVSFYNNEISEKSEIFDDQFSVERPDGSNFTLKIRSTKLEDSAMYFCASSETVGDYGYTFGSGTRLTVV.

The chain links TRBV6-5 to TRBJ2-7; tentative D call: TRBD1 (5 bases). CDR1 is MNHEY and CDR2 is SVGAGI in the germline V gene. This CDR3 comprises 13 residues. Between the trimmed V and J ends, which lost 6 bases and 2 bases, there was a span of 11 bases. The CDR3 region is CASRGHMTYEQYF. The DNA for the CDR3 is TGTGCCAGCAGGGGGCATATGACCTACGAGCAGTACTTC.

The V call is TRBV5-6, the J call TRBJ1-3; D might be TRBD1 (6 bases). V was pared by 4 bases and J by 7 bases, with 27 bases between. This CDR3 spans 18 amino acids. CDR1 and CDR2 (germline): SGHDT, YYEEEE. The CDR3 reads CASSRPGEVDGRSNTIYF. The CDR3 coding sequence is TGTGCCAGCAGCCGGCCAGGGGAGGTAGATGGCAGGTCGAACACCATATATTTT.

This clone has more than one count but fewer than ten. The chain joins TRBV9 to TRBJ1-4; D is uncertain. Germline values: CDR1 SGDLS, CDR2 YYNGEE. The CDR3 runs 14 residues. V shed 3 bases and J shed 2 bases, with 8 bases lying between them. CDR3 in amino acids: CASSATATNEKLFF. The CDR3 bases are TGTGCCAGCAGCGCGACGGCCACTAATGAAAAACTGTTTTTT. Full variable domain (outside the CDR3, taken from reference TRBV9 and TRBJ1-4): DSGVTQTPKHLITATGQRVTLRCSPRSGDLSVYWYQQSLDQGLQFLIQYYNGEERAKGNILERFSAQQFPDLHSELNLSSLELGDSALYFCASSATATNEKLFFGSGTQLSVL.

The chain has TRBV9 and TRBJ1-2, with a tentative D call TRBD1 (5 bases). Germline V lookup: CDR1 SGDLS, CDR2 YYNGEE. V was cut by 0 bases and J by 5 bases, with 26 bases left in between. The CDR3 has 19 residues. CDR3 loop: CASSVVIQRTREVKYGYTF. The CDR3 nucleotides read TGTGCCAGCAGCGTAGTGATTCAGCGAACCAGGGAGGTAAAGTATGGCTACACCTTC.

This clone was counted a few times. The chain combines TRBV6-5 with TRBJ1-2; unclear D gene. Germline V gene lookup returns CDR1 MNHEY and CDR2 SVGAGI. The CDR3 has 15 residues. Between the trimmed V and J ends, which lost 2 bases and 0 bases, there was a span of 10 bases. CDR3 protein: CASSYAPETNYGYTF. The CDR3, as DNA: TGTGCCAGCAGTTACGCGCCAGAAACTAACTATGGCTACACCTTC.

This rearrangement joins TRBV7-2 to TRBJ2-3, with D unresolved. The germline V gene encodes CDR1 SGHTA and CDR2 FQGNSA. With 5 bases removed from V and 4 bases from J, the gap between germline ends came to 13 bases. The CDR3 is 14 amino acids. Here the CDR3 DNA reads TGTGCCAGCAGCCCCGGCCTGTCCCCAGATACGCAGTATTTT. This gives the protein CASSPGLSPDTQYF.

This sequence joins TRBV6-5 and TRBJ2-7, with D unresolved. Germline lookup yields CDR1 MNHEY and CDR2 SVGAGI. V shed 2 bases and J shed 8 bases, with 13 bases lying between them. CDR3 length: 13 amino acids. DNA of the CDR3: TGTGCCAGCAGTTACAGTAACCTACCACAGCAGTACTTC. Translating gives CASSYSNLPQQYF.

This chain joins TRBV7-9 and TRBJ2-1, with D perhaps matching TRBD1 (6 bases). Trimming pared 5 bases from V and 6 bases from J, leaving 14 bases between. The CDR3 covers 14 residues. Germline CDR1 reads SEHNR; CDR2 reads FQNEAQ (reference sequence). For the CDR3, the DNA is TGTGCCAGCAGCCGCGGACAGCTCGGCAATGAGCAGTTCTTC. Translated, it gives CASSRGQLGNEQFF.

This sequence joins TRBV27 and TRBJ1-4; D is unresolved. This CDR3 has 15 residues. Trimming pared 6 bases from V and 0 bases from J, leaving 11 bases between. Germline V gives CDR1 MNHEY, CDR2 SMNVEV (reference sequence). The CDR3 DNA sequence: TGTGCCAGCAGGAATTACGGGCCAACTAATGAAAAACTGTTTTTT. Translated: CASRNYGPTNEKLFF.

The V call is TRBV5-1, the J call TRBJ1-4; 7 bases line up with TRBD1. Germline CDR1 reads SGHRS; CDR2 reads YFSETQ. CDR3 size: 14 residues. J gave up 5 bases and V 0 bases, and 1 base lay outside the gene matches. The CDR3: CASSLAQGNEKLFF. The CDR3 DNA reads as TGCGCCAGCAGCTTGGCACAGGGGAATGAAAAACTGTTTTTT. The whole variable domain, remainder taken from reference TRBV5-1 and TRBJ1-4, is KAGVTQTPRYLIKTRGQQVTLSCSPISGHRSVSWYQQTPGQGLQFLFEYFSETQRNKGNFPGRFSGRQFSNSRSEMNVSTLELGDSALYLCASSLAQGNEKLFFGSGTQLSVL.

The V gene is TRBV9, the J gene TRBJ2-1; TRBD2 is a possible D gene (5 bases). Germline V gene sequence: CDR1 SGDLS, CDR2 YYNGEE. V shed 0 bases and J shed 6 bases, with 10 bases lying between them. This CDR3 contains 14 residues. The CDR3 here is CASSVGLASNEQFF. CDR3 sequence (DNA): TGTGCCAGCAGCGTAGGGCTAGCCTCCAATGAGCAGTTCTTC. Supplemented by reference TRBV9 and TRBJ2-1, the full variable domain reads DSGVTQTPKHLITATGQRVTLRCSPRSGDLSVYWYQQSLDQGLQFLIQYYNGEERAKGNILERFSAQQFPDLHSELNLSSLELGDSALYFCASSVGLASNEQFFGPGTRLTVL.

This clone has more than one count but fewer than ten. The gene calls are TRBV7-4 and TRBJ1-1; D not resolved. The CDR3 loop spans 14 amino acids. Germline CDR1 reads SGHVT; CDR2 reads SQSDAQ. V gave up 5 bases and J gave up 11 bases, with 21 bases separating them. Here the CDR3 reads CASSHMSRWLGAFF. CDR3 sequence (DNA): TGTGCCAGCAGCCACATGTCACGCTGGTTGGGGGCTTTCTTT.

Details on this clone: Other nucleotide sequences from this sample produce the same CDR3. The chain couples TRBV2 to TRBJ1-1; D call uncertain. V was cut by 3 bases and J by 1 base, with 6 bases left in between. Germline CDR1 reads SNHLY; CDR2 reads FYNNEI. This CDR3 has 13 residues. CDR3 in amino acids: CASSEQPNTEAFF. The CDR3 DNA follows: TGTGCCAGCAGTGAGCAGCCGAACACTGAAGCTTTCTTT.

The chain carries TRBV11-2 and TRBJ1-5, with D uncertain. This CDR3 contains 13 residues. V lost 2 bases to trimming and J lost 0 bases, with 2 bases between them. CDR1 and CDR2 from the germline V gene are SGHAT and FQNNGV. The CDR3 spells CASSLSSNQPQHF. The CDR3 coding sequence is TGTGCCAGCAGCTTAAGTAGCAATCAGCCCCAGCATTTT.